Listed below are T cell receptor beta chains from one sample, sequenced in a study of blood T cell repertoires in COVID-19. Libraries were prepared by immunoSEQ multiplex PCR; TCRdb keeps only in-frame clonotypes and omits some of them. Seen here are tens of thousands of clones, 75% to 85% observed once, and the top ten hold 6.5% to 7.5%. Sequencing input: peripheral blood. These receptors were taken from a man aged 25 to 45 with COVID-19, enrolled during active disease. Each CDR3 is given with its conserved first and last residue. A D gene is named only where the DNA matches it firmly. Where a row states a size, it is once, few, many or the class of an expanded clone; other rows omit it.

CASSVRGPPVGNTEAFF	TGTGCCAGCAGTGTTCGGGGTCCTCCGGTGGGGAACACTGAAGCTTTCTTT	NA	NA	TRBV6-1	TRBJ1-1
CASSLISGGEQYF	TGTGCCAGCAGCTTAATATCGGGTGGCGAGCAGTACTTC	NA	NA	TRBV7-3	TRBJ2-7
CASSLAGGTTDTQYF	TGTGCCAGCAGCTTGGCCGGCGGAACGACAGATACGCAGTATTTT	NA	NA	TRBV5-4	TRBJ2-3
CSTGQGGQPQHF	TGCAGTACAGGGCAAGGAGGTCAGCCCCAGCATTTT	NA	NA	TRBV29-1	TRBJ1-5
CAWRGEGGDGYGYTF	TGTGCCTGGAGGGGGGAGGGAGGGGATGGCTATGGCTACACCTTC	NA	NA	TRBV30	TRBJ1-2
CASSARDSYEQYF	TGTGCCAGTAGTGCGCGGGACAGCTACGAGCAGTACTTC	NA	NA	TRBV19	TRBJ2-7
CASSLEQGGTGNTIYF	TGTGCCAGCAGCTTAGAACAGGGGGGAACTGGAAACACCATATATTTT	TRBD1	once	TRBV7-2	TRBJ1-3
CASSQGAQGNQPQHF	TGTGCCAGTAGCCAGGGGGCCCAAGGAAATCAGCCCCAGCATTTT	TRBD1	NA	TRBV19	TRBJ1-5
CASSGPSGKETQYF	TGTGCCAGCAGCGGGCCTAGCGGGAAAGAGACCCAGTACTTC	TRBD2	NA	TRBV3-1/TRBV3-2	TRBJ2-5
CASRGTGANQPQHF	TGTGCCAGCAGGGGCACAGGGGCTAATCAGCCCCAGCATTTT	TRBD1	NA	TRBV6-5	TRBJ1-5
CASSEADSYNSPLHF	TGCGCCAGCAGTGAAGCGGACAGCTATAATTCACCCCTCCACTTT	NA	NA	TRBV10-2	TRBJ1-6
CASSEGALRTGELFF	TGTGCCAGCAGTGAGGGGGCCTTACGCACCGGGGAGCTGTTTTTT	NA	NA	TRBV2	TRBJ2-2
CASSLGTGFWELFF	TGTGCCAGCAGCTTAGGGACAGGGTTTTGGGAGCTGTTTTTT	TRBD1	NA	TRBV7-6	TRBJ2-2
CASSYGRNQPQHF	TGTGCCAGCAGTTACGGCCGAAATCAGCCCCAGCATTTT	NA	few	TRBV6-5	TRBJ1-5
CASSFAVQINQPQHF	TGTGCCAGCAGTTTCGCCGTACAGATCAATCAGCCCCAGCATTTT	NA	NA	TRBV28	TRBJ1-5
CASSLAGLTEAFF	TGTGCCAGCAGCTTAGCCGGTCTCACTGAAGCTTTCTTT	NA	NA	TRBV7-3	TRBJ1-1
CASISPTGQHQRDEQFF	TGTGCCAGCATCTCCCCCACAGGACAGCACCAGAGGGATGAGCAGTTCTTC	NA	NA	TRBV7-9	TRBJ2-1
CASSYNIRDTDYGYTF	TGTGCCAGCAGCTACAATATCCGGGACACGGACTATGGCTACACCTTC	NA	once	TRBV7-9	TRBJ1-2
CASSLRTQGSGELFF	TGTGCCAGCAGCCTACGGACCCAGGGCTCCGGGGAGCTGTTTTTT	NA	NA	TRBV3-1/TRBV3-2	TRBJ2-2
CASSEQNTEAFF	TGTGCCAGCAGCGAGCAGAACACTGAAGCTTTCTTT	NA	NA	TRBV28	TRBJ1-1
CASSRLNFLADSPYEQYF	TGTGCCAGCAGCCGCCTTAACTTCCTAGCGGACTCGCCCTACGAGCAGTACTTC	TRBD2	once	TRBV7-8	TRBJ2-7
CASSSERVGEQFF	TGTGCCAGCAGCTCGGAGAGGGTGGGTGAGCAGTTCTTC	NA	NA	TRBV7-3	TRBJ2-1
CSVGNNYNEKLFF	TGCAGCGTTGGAAACAACTATAATGAAAAACTGTTTTTT	NA	NA	TRBV29-1	TRBJ1-4
CASRHLGQNTEAFF	TGTGCCAGCAGGCATCTAGGTCAGAACACTGAAGCTTTCTTT	NA	NA	TRBV11-2	TRBJ1-1
CASSSPGLNTGELFF	TGTGCCAGCAGCTCTCCGGGATTGAACACCGGGGAGCTGTTTTTT	NA	once	TRBV9	TRBJ2-2
CASSNKGGEGSNQPQHF	TGCGCCAGCTCAAACAAGGGAGGAGAGGGTAGCAATCAGCCCCAGCATTTT	NA	few	TRBV23-1	TRBJ1-5
CASKAHVRDNTEAFF	TGTGCCTCCAAGGCCCATGTGAGGGATAACACTGAAGCTTTCTTT	NA	once	TRBV10-3	TRBJ1-1
CASSVQTGSNYGYTF	TGTGCCAGCAGCGTTCAGACAGGGTCGAACTATGGCTACACCTTC	TRBD1	NA	TRBV9	TRBJ1-2
CASSSQGAGGELFF	TGTGCCAGCAGCTCCCAGGGGGCGGGCGGGGAGCTGTTTTTT	TRBD1	NA	TRBV7-2	TRBJ2-2
CASSSSRGETQYF	TGTGCTAGCAGCTCGAGCCGAGGGGAGACCCAGTACTTC	NA	NA	TRBV7-7	TRBJ2-5
CATSSGLAGWNQETQYF	TGTGCCACCAGTTCGGGACTAGCGGGTTGGAACCAAGAGACCCAGTACTTC	TRBD2	NA	TRBV24-1	TRBJ2-5
CASSPLEEATDTQYF	TGCGCCAGCAGCCCCCTCGAAGAAGCAACAGATACGCAGTATTTT	NA	NA	TRBV10-1	TRBJ2-3
CASSLGQAGETQYF	TGTGCCAGCAGCCTAGGACAGGCCGGGGAGACCCAGTACTTC	TRBD1	NA	TRBV6-6	TRBJ2-5
CASSVEVPQNDTEAFF	TGTGCCAGCAGCGTGGAGGTGCCTCAAAACGACACTGAAGCTTTCTTT	NA	few	TRBV6-4	TRBJ1-1
CASGRTGWQPQHF	TGTGCCAGCGGACGGACAGGCTGGCAGCCCCAGCATTTT	TRBD1	once	TRBV27	TRBJ1-5
CSVTGGSGGYTF	TGCAGCGTAACAGGGGGTTCTGGTGGCTACACCTTC	TRBD1	NA	TRBV29-1	TRBJ1-2
CASSMGGRGNEQFF	TGTGCCAGTAGTATGGGCGGGAGGGGGAATGAGCAGTTCTTC	TRBD2	NA	TRBV19	TRBJ2-1
CASSPPPRARREKGYEQYF	TGTGCCAGCAGCCCACCTCCCAGGGCTCGGAGGGAAAAGGGTTACGAGCAGTACTTC	NA	few	TRBV7-2	TRBJ2-7
CASSPGSSGYEQYF	TGTGCCAGCTCACCGGGCTCCAGCGGCTACGAGCAGTACTTC	NA	NA	TRBV18	TRBJ2-7
CASSRGTEYSNQPQHF	TGTGCCAGCAGCCGAGGGACAGAATATAGCAATCAGCCCCAGCATTTT	TRBD1	NA	TRBV5-8	TRBJ1-5
CASSYRGSYEQYF	TGTGCCAGCAGTTACAGGGGCTCCTACGAGCAGTACTTC	TRBD1	NA	TRBV27	TRBJ2-7
CSASSSGRALTQYF	TGCAGTGCTAGTTCGAGCGGGAGGGCACTTACGCAGTATTTT	TRBD2	NA	TRBV20-1	TRBJ2-3
CASSDTGTGELFF	TGTGCCAGCAGTGACACGGGCACCGGGGAGCTGTTTTTT	NA	NA	TRBV6-4	TRBJ2-2
CASSRDRGPANGYTF	TGTGCCAGCAGTCGTGACAGGGGCCCCGCCAACGGCTACACCTTC	TRBD1	NA	TRBV6-5	TRBJ1-2
CASSWSRTYNEQFF	TGCGCCAGCAGCTGGAGTCGAACCTACAATGAGCAGTTCTTC	NA	NA	TRBV5-1	TRBJ2-1
CASSLREDTQYF	TGTGCCAGCAGCTTGAGGGAGGATACGCAGTATTTT	NA	NA	TRBV7-9	TRBJ2-3
CAIGAPGQPQHF	TGTGCCATCGGGGCCCCTGGTCAGCCCCAGCATTTT	NA	NA	TRBV10-3	TRBJ1-5
CASSGGGVAGEQYF	TGTGCCAGCAGCGGAGGGGGAGTAGCAGGCGAGCAGTACTTC	NA	NA	TRBV9	TRBJ2-7
CASSQQGLNTEAFF	TGTGCCAGCAGCCAACAGGGGCTTAACACTGAAGCTTTCTTT	TRBD1	NA	TRBV7-9	TRBJ1-1
CASRPDRSLQGYTF	TGTGCCAGCAGACCTGACAGGTCCTTACAAGGCTACACCTTC	NA	NA	TRBV28	TRBJ1-2
CASSLPTSGRAANTGELFF	TGTGCCAGCAGCCTTCCCACTAGCGGGAGGGCTGCTAACACCGGGGAGCTGTTTTTT	TRBD2	once	TRBV11-2	TRBJ2-2
CASSRGLAGTGELFF	TGCGCCAGCAGCAGGGGACTAGCGGGAACCGGGGAGCTGTTTTTT	TRBD2	NA	TRBV5-1	TRBJ2-2
CASSPRNRGRGETQYF	TGTGCCAGCAGTCCCCGGAACAGGGGGCGGGGGGAGACCCAGTACTTC	TRBD1	NA	TRBV27	TRBJ2-5
CASSPDSPDTQYF	TGTGCCAGCAGCCCGGACAGCCCAGATACGCAGTATTTT	NA	once	TRBV7-9	TRBJ2-3
CASSDSGLAGYDTQYF	TGTGCCAGCAGTGACTCAGGGCTAGCGGGCTACGATACGCAGTATTTT	TRBD2	NA	TRBV6-4	TRBJ2-3
CASSPPGRGETQYF	TGTGCCAGCAGCCCGCCGGGGAGAGGAGAGACCCAGTACTTC	NA	NA	TRBV11-3	TRBJ2-5
CASSVESGGSGNTIYF	TGTGCCAGCAGCGTAGAGTCAGGGGGGTCTGGAAACACCATATATTTT	TRBD1	NA	TRBV9	TRBJ1-3